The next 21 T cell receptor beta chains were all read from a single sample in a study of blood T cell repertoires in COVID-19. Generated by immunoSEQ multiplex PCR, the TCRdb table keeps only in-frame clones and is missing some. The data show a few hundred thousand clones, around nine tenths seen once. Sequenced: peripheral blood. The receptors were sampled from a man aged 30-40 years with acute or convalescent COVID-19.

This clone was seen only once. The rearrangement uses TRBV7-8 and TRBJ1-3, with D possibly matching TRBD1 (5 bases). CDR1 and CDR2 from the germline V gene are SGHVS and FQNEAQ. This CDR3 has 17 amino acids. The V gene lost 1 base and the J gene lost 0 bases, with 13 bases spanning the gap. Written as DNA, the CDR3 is TGTGCCAGCAGCTTAGAGGTCAGGGCTTTCTCTGGAAACACCATATATTTT. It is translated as CASSLEVRAFSGNTIYF.

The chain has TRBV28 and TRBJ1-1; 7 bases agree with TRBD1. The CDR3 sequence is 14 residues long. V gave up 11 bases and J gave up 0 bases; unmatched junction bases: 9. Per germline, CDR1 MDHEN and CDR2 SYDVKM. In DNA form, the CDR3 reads TGTGCCCTAAGAGGGGGCGGGATGAACACTGAAGCTTTCTTT. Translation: CALRGGGMNTEAFF.

This CDR3 reads CASGSGNYGYTF. The CDR3, as DNA: TGCGCCAGCGGGAGTGGGAACTATGGCTACACCTTC. V and J are TRBV5-1 and TRBJ1-2, with no clear D. The CDR3 is 12 amino acids. With 7 bases removed from V and 2 bases from J, the gap between germline ends came to 9 bases. The germline V gene has CDR1 SGHRS and CDR2 YFSETQ. The full variable domain, in which reference TRBV5-1 and TRBJ1-2 provide the parts outside the CDR3, is KAGVTQTPRYLIKTRGQQVTLSCSPISGHRSVSWYQQTPGQGLQFLFEYFSETQRNKGNFPGRFSGRQFSNSRSEMNVSTLELGDSALYLCASGSGNYGYTFGSGTRLTVV.

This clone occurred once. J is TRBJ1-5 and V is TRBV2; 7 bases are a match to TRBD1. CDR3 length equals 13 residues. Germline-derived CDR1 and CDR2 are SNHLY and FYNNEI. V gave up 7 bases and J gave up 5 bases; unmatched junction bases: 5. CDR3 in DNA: TGTGCCAGCATGCGGGACAGTTATCAGCCCCAGCATTTT. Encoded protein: CASMRDSYQPQHF.

The CDR3 region has the DNA TGCGCCAGCAGCTTGCAGGGCGATACTGAAGCTTTCTTT. This gives the protein CASSLQGDTEAFF. The V call is TRBV5-1, the J call TRBJ1-1, with TRBD1 as a possible D gene (5 bases). Looked up from germline, CDR1 is SGHRS and CDR2 is YFSETQ. Trimming took off 1 base at V and 5 bases at J, with 9 bases between the two ends. This CDR3 is built from 13 residues.

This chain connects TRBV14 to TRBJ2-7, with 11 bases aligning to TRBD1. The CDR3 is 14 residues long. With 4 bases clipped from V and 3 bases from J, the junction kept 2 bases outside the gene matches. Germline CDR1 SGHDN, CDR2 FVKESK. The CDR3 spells CASSRGTGGYEQYF. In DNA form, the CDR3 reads TGTGCCAGCAGCCGGGGGACAGGGGGCTACGAGCAGTACTTC.

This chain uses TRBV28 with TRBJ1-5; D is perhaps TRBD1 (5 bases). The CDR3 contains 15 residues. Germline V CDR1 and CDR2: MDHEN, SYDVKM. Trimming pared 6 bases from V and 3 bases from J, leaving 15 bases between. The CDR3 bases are TGTGCCAGCAGGTCCGGGGGTCTTGACAATCAGCCCCAGCATTTT. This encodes CASRSGGLDNQPQHF. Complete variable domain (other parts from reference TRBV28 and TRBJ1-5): DVKVTQSSRYLVKRTGEKVFLECVQDMDHENMFWYRQDPGLGLRLIYFSYDVKMKEKGDIPEGYSVSREKKERFSLILESASTNQTSMYLCASRSGGLDNQPQHFGDGTRLSIL.

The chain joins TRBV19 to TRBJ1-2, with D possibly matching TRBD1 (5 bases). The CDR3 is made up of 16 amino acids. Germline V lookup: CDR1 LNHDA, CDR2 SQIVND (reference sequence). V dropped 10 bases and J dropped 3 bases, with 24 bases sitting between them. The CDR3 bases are TGTGCCACCCTCTCTGTGGGGGGTCTGTCGTACTATGGCTACACCTTC. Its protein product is CATLSVGGLSYYGYTF. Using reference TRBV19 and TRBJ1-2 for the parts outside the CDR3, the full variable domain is DGGITQSPKYLFRKEGQNVTLSCEQNLNHDAMYWYRQDPGQGLRLIYYSQIVNDFQKGDIAEGYSVSREKKESFPLTVTSAQKNPTAFYLCATLSVGGLSYYGYTFGSGTRLTVV.

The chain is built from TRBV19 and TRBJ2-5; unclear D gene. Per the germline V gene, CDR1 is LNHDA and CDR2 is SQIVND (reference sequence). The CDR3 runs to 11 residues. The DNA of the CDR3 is TGTGCTACCAGAATGTCGGAGACCCAGTACTTC. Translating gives CATRMSETQYF.

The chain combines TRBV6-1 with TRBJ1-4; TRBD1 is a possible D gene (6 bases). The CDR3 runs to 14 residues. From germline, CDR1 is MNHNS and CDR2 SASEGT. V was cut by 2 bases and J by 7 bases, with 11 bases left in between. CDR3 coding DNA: TGTGCCAGCAGTGAAAGGGGGTTTGGTGAAAAACTGTTTTTT. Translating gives CASSERGFGEKLFF.

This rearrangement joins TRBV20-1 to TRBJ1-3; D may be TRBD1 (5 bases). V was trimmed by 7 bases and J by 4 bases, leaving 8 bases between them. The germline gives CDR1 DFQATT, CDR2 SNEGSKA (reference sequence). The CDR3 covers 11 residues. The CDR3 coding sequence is TGCAGTGTGTACAGGGGAAACACCATATATTTT. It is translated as CSVYRGNTIYF.

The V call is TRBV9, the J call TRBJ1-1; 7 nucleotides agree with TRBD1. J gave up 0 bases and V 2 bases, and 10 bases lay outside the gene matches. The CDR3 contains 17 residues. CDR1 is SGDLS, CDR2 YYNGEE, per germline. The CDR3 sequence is CASSVPGTDFMNTEAFF. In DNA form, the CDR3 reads TGTGCCAGCAGCGTCCCCGGGACAGACTTTATGAACACTGAAGCTTTCTTT.

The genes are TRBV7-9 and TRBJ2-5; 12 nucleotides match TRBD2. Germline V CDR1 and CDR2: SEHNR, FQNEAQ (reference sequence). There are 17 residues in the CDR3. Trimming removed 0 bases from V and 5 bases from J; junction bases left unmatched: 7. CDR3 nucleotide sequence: TGTGCCAGCAGCTTAGCTCTAGCGGGGGGGTTCTCGGAGACCCAGTACTTC. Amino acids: CASSLALAGGFSETQYF.

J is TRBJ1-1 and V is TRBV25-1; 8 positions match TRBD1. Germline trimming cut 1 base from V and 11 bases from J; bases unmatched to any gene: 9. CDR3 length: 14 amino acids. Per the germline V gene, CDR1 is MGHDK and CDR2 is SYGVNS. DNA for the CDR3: TGTGCCAGCAGTGAATCAACAGGGGGAGTCGGCGCTTTCTTT. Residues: CASSESTGGVGAFF. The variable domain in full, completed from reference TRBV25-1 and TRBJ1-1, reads EADIYQTPRYLVIGTGKKITLECSQTMGHDKMYWYQQDPGMELHLIHYSYGVNSTEKGDLSSESTVSRIRTEHFPLTLESARPSHTSQYLCASSESTGGVGAFFGQGTRLTVV.

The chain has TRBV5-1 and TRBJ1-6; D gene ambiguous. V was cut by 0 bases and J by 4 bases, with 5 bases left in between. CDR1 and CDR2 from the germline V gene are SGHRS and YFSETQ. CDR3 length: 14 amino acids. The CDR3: CASSLEQYNSPLHF. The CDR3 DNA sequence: TGCGCCAGCAGCTTGGAACAGTATAATTCACCCCTCCACTTT.

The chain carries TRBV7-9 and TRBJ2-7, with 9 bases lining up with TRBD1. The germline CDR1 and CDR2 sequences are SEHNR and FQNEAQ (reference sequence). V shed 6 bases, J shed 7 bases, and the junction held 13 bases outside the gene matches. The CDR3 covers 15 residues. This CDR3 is CASSLLTGQGKEQYF. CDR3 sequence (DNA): TGTGCCAGCAGTCTCCTTACCGGACAGGGGAAAGAGCAGTACTTC.

This chain's CDR3 is CAWTGGVDEKLFF. CDR3 sequence (DNA): TGTGCCTGGACAGGGGGAGTGGATGAAAAACTGTTTTTT. The rearrangement joins TRBV30 to TRBJ1-4; 7 bases match TRBD1. The V gene end was trimmed by 4 bases and the J gene end by 6 bases; junction bases not matched to a gene: 5. Germline assignment: CDR1 GTSNPN and CDR2 SVGIG (reference sequence). This CDR3 has 13 amino acids. Filled out from reference TRBV30 and TRBJ1-4, the complete variable domain reads SQTIHQWPATLVQPVGSPLSLECTVEGTSNPNLYWYRQAAGRGLQLLFYSVGIGQISSEVPQNLSASRPQDRQFILSSKKLLLSDSGFYLCAWTGGVDEKLFFGSGTQLSVL.

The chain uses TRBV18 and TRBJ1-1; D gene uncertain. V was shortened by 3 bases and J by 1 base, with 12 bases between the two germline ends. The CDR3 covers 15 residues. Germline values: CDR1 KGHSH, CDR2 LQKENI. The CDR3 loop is CASSPLSSTNTEAFF. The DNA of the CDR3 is TGTGCCAGCTCACCTTTATCTAGTACGAACACTGAAGCTTTCTTT.

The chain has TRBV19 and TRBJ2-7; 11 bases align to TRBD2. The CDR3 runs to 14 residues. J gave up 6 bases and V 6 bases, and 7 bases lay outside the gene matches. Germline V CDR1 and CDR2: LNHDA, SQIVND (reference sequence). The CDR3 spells CASRPSGGPLEQYF. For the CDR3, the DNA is TGTGCCAGTAGACCTAGCGGGGGGCCCCTCGAGCAGTACTTC.

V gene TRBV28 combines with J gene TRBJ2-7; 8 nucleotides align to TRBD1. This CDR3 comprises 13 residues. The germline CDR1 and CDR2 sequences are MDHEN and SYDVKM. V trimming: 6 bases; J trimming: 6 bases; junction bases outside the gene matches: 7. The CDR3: CASSIRGQVEQYF. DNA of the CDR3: TGTGCCAGCAGCATCAGGGGGCAGGTCGAGCAGTACTTC.

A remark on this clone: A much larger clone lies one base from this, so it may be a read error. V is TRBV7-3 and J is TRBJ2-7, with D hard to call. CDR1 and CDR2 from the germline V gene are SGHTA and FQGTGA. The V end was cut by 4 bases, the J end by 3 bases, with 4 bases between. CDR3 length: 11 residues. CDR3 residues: CASSYNYEQYF. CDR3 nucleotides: TGTGCCAGCAGCTACAACTACGAGCAGTACTTC.